Listed below are T cell receptor beta chains from one sample, sequenced in a study of CD8+ T cells in alopecia areata. Repertoires were generated with immunoSEQ multiplex PCR, while TCRdb's copy carries only in-frame clones and drops some. The sample carries around 300,000 clones, about three fifths recorded once. The sequencing used CD4+ T cells sorted from blood, collected between weeks 51 and 52, from a patient treated with tofacitinib. The receptors here all came from a human donor with alopecia areata. Both conserved end residues are part of each CDR3. Fields, in order: clone size, J gene, V gene, CDR3 protein. Clone size is stated in some rows and not others, as once, few, many or a class when expanded.

clone_size: -; j_call: TRBJ2-7; v_call: TRBV5-1; cdr3_aa: CASSLTGPYEQYF
clone_size: -; j_call: TRBJ1-2; v_call: TRBV29-1; cdr3_aa: CSVRSDDRGRGYTF
clone_size: -; j_call: TRBJ2-1; v_call: TRBV9; cdr3_aa: CASSVAGSYNEQFF
clone_size: -; j_call: TRBJ2-1; v_call: TRBV4-1; cdr3_aa: CATRPGQGYNEQFF
clone_size: few; j_call: TRBJ1-5; v_call: TRBV10-3; cdr3_aa: CAISDPNQPQHF
clone_size: -; j_call: TRBJ1-1; v_call: TRBV5-4; cdr3_aa: CASSLRRQGNSAEAFF
clone_size: -; j_call: TRBJ2-4; v_call: TRBV11-2; cdr3_aa: CASRSLAKNIQYF
clone_size: -; j_call: TRBJ1-5; v_call: TRBV7-8; cdr3_aa: CASSLDAVQPQHF
clone_size: once; j_call: TRBJ2-3; v_call: TRBV5-1; cdr3_aa: CASSLTTGTDTQYF
clone_size: many; j_call: TRBJ2-1; v_call: TRBV4-1; cdr3_aa: CASSQAYNEQFF
clone_size: -; j_call: TRBJ2-1; v_call: TRBV5-6; cdr3_aa: CASSREAGGMYNEQFF
clone_size: -; j_call: TRBJ1-2; v_call: TRBV6-5; cdr3_aa: CASSYSPALGYTF
clone_size: -; j_call: TRBJ1-2; v_call: TRBV30; cdr3_aa: CALQGSNYGYTF
clone_size: once; j_call: TRBJ2-2; v_call: TRBV29-1; cdr3_aa: CSVDQGDLNTGELFF
clone_size: -; j_call: TRBJ2-1; v_call: TRBV27; cdr3_aa: CASSPSERYNEQFF
clone_size: once; j_call: TRBJ1-5; v_call: TRBV6-6; cdr3_aa: CASVQGREQPQHF
clone_size: once; j_call: TRBJ1-2; v_call: TRBV29-1; cdr3_aa: CSVDSGGYTF
clone_size: few; j_call: TRBJ1-5; v_call: TRBV19; cdr3_aa: CASTFRIGDGIDNQPQHF
clone_size: few; j_call: TRBJ1-1; v_call: TRBV10-2; cdr3_aa: CASWGEAGQGASRLAFF
clone_size: -; j_call: TRBJ2-4; v_call: TRBV6-6; cdr3_aa: CASSLPDGIAKNIQYF
clone_size: -; j_call: TRBJ1-2; v_call: TRBV4-1; cdr3_aa: CASSRQGNYGYTF
clone_size: few; j_call: TRBJ2-7; v_call: TRBV29-1; cdr3_aa: CSVVLNTLGEQYF
clone_size: many; j_call: TRBJ1-2; v_call: TRBV13; cdr3_aa: CASSLDRGWGYTF
clone_size: few; j_call: TRBJ1-4; v_call: TRBV11-2; cdr3_aa: CASSFGQGDEKLFF
clone_size: few; j_call: TRBJ2-5; v_call: TRBV4-3; cdr3_aa: CASSQEIAGGGETQYF
clone_size: -; j_call: TRBJ2-5; v_call: TRBV30; cdr3_aa: CAWSVKGPSRETQYF
clone_size: -; j_call: TRBJ1-2; v_call: TRBV5-1; cdr3_aa: CASSVGTNYGYTF
clone_size: -; j_call: TRBJ1-1; v_call: TRBV5-4; cdr3_aa: CASSLDPETEAFF
clone_size: -; j_call: TRBJ2-4; v_call: TRBV7-9; cdr3_aa: CASSRLGADIQYF
clone_size: -; j_call: TRBJ2-6; v_call: TRBV25-1; cdr3_aa: CASSLGGSGANVLTF
clone_size: few; j_call: TRBJ1-2; v_call: TRBV29-1; cdr3_aa: CSVEEDGGYGYTF
clone_size: once; j_call: TRBJ2-7; v_call: TRBV11-2; cdr3_aa: CASSLGSYEQYF
clone_size: -; j_call: TRBJ2-7; v_call: TRBV5-1; cdr3_aa: CASSPVGIYEQYF
clone_size: -; j_call: TRBJ1-5; v_call: TRBV27; cdr3_aa: CASSPQGAIPSAQHF
clone_size: -; j_call: TRBJ1-2; v_call: TRBV20-1; cdr3_aa: CSGWDNYGYTF
clone_size: -; j_call: TRBJ2-3; v_call: TRBV6-5; cdr3_aa: CASSYSPSTDTQYF
clone_size: -; j_call: TRBJ2-1; v_call: TRBV13; cdr3_aa: CASSSTKEWVDEQFF
clone_size: few; j_call: TRBJ1-2; v_call: TRBV29-1; cdr3_aa: CSVEGASYYGYTF
clone_size: -; j_call: TRBJ2-5; v_call: TRBV5-4; cdr3_aa: CASSGGQAQETQYF
clone_size: few; j_call: TRBJ1-4; v_call: TRBV19; cdr3_aa: CASRPHRVTTEKLFF
clone_size: -; j_call: TRBJ1-1; v_call: TRBV18; cdr3_aa: CASSNLTAPTAFF
clone_size: few; j_call: TRBJ1-3; v_call: TRBV7-2; cdr3_aa: CASSTGTGLNTIYF
clone_size: -; j_call: TRBJ1-5; v_call: TRBV19; cdr3_aa: CASTSSRGGRQPQHF
clone_size: -; j_call: TRBJ1-4; v_call: TRBV30; cdr3_aa: CAWSPRDPAAEKLFF
clone_size: -; j_call: TRBJ1-6; v_call: TRBV18; cdr3_aa: CASSGENNSPLHF
clone_size: -; j_call: TRBJ1-1; v_call: TRBV7-9; cdr3_aa: CASSSRSTEAFF
clone_size: -; j_call: TRBJ1-1; v_call: TRBV25-1; cdr3_aa: CASSDTGGLGGTEAFF
clone_size: once; j_call: TRBJ2-4; v_call: TRBV4-3; cdr3_aa: CASSQGVGTGEKNIQYF
clone_size: few; j_call: TRBJ1-2; v_call: TRBV29-1; cdr3_aa: CSVEDKGVGYGYTF
clone_size: -; j_call: TRBJ1-1; v_call: TRBV4-3; cdr3_aa: CASSQEGGTEAFF
clone_size: -; j_call: TRBJ2-7; v_call: TRBV29-1; cdr3_aa: CSVVWPFSYEQYF
clone_size: few; j_call: TRBJ1-2; v_call: TRBV18; cdr3_aa: CASSLGQANYGYTF
clone_size: -; j_call: TRBJ2-7; v_call: TRBV5-4; cdr3_aa: CASSYLGFYEQYF
clone_size: -; j_call: TRBJ2-3; v_call: TRBV30; cdr3_aa: CAWSFSGGVSTDTQYF
clone_size: few; j_call: TRBJ1-2; v_call: TRBV30; cdr3_aa: CACPGIHYGYTF
clone_size: few; j_call: TRBJ2-7; v_call: TRBV2; cdr3_aa: CASSGTRASYEQYF
clone_size: -; j_call: TRBJ2-1; v_call: TRBV27; cdr3_aa: CASSTPGASYNEQFF
clone_size: -; j_call: TRBJ1-4; v_call: TRBV20-1; cdr3_aa: CSARLGEKLFF